The rows below give T cell receptor beta chains drawn from one sample of a study of naive and memory T cell subsets. TCRdb independently ran MiXCR on the 5' RACE reads; one entry per CDR3 protein. The top ten clones hold 6.5% to 8% of a sample with about 22,000 distinct CDR3 sequences, around 4.2% of them seen once. These receptors were taken from a male donor in good health. The CDR3 runs from the conserved cysteine through the conserved F or W. Each record gives: clone size, V gene, J gene, D gene, CDR3 DNA, CDR3 protein. D genes are given only for firm matches. Size values are once, few and many counts, or a class for expanded clones, and some rows have none.

many	TRBV7-8	TRBJ2-5	.	TGTGCCAGCAGCGCCTACGGCGAGACCCAGTACTTC	CASSAYGETQYF
many	TRBV10-3	TRBJ2-7	.	TGTGCCATCAGTGAGTCGGAGCAGGGCCCTCGGTACTTC	CAISESEQGPRYF
medium-sized	TRBV28	TRBJ1-1	.	TGTGCCAGCAGCCCCCCTCGTGTCAGCATGAACACTGAAGCTTTCTTT	CASSPPRVSMNTEAFF
many	TRBV4-3	TRBJ2-7	.	TGCGCCAGCAGCCAAGCGAGTCATACTTACTACGAGCAGTACTTC	CASSQASHTYYEQYF
.	TRBV6-5	TRBJ2-5	.	TGTGCCAGCAGTCACCAGACGGAAAGTACCCAGTACTTC	CASSHQTESTQYF
many	TRBV6-1	TRBJ2-2	.	TGTGCCAGCTCAACGTTCGCGAACACCGGGGAGCTGTTTTTT	CASSTFANTGELFF
many	TRBV7-9	TRBJ2-5	.	TGTGCCAGCAGCTCGGGAACACAAGAGACCCAGTACTTC	CASSSGTQETQYF
many	TRBV7-8	TRBJ2-3	.	TGTGCCAGCAGCGGGCGATTGGCAGATACGCAGTATTTT	CASSGRLADTQYF
many	TRBV19	TRBJ2-6	.	TGTGCCAGTAACCGAGGCGGCGGGGCCAACGTCCTGACTTTC	CASNRGGGANVLTF
.	TRBV2	TRBJ2-7	TRBD1	TGTGCCAGCAGTGCGCTAGCCCGGACAGGGGGTTCCTACGAGCAGTACTTC	CASSALARTGGSYEQYF
many	TRBV27	TRBJ2-1	TRBD2	TGTGCCAGCAGTTTAAGTGGGGGAGGGAGCTCCTACAATGAGCAGTTCTTC	CASSLSGGGSSYNEQFF
many	TRBV29-1	TRBJ1-1	.	TGCAGCGTACCGACAGAGAACACTGAAGCTTTCTTT	CSVPTENTEAFF
many	TRBV2	TRBJ2-5	.	TGTGCCAGCAGTGAAGAGCTAGCCGAGCAAGAGACCCAGTACTTC	CASSEELAEQETQYF
many	TRBV6-2/TRBV6-3	TRBJ2-4	.	TGTGCCAGCACCAGACCCCCCGTAACTAAAAACATTCAGTACTTC	CASTRPPVTKNIQYF
many	TRBV7-3	TRBJ2-3	TRBD2	TGTGCCAGCAGCAAACACTCGAGACTAGCCATAAATAGCACAGATACGCAGTATTTT	CASSKHSRLAINSTDTQYF
few	TRBV19	TRBJ2-5	.	TGTGCCAGTAGTTCCTCGCCCTTTCTGGCCCAGTACTTC	CASSSSPFLAQYF
many	TRBV7-9	TRBJ2-1	TRBD1	TGTGCCAGTGAGGGGCAGGGGGACAATGAGCAGTTCTTC	CASEGQGDNEQFF
many	TRBV6-6	TRBJ1-4	TRBD1	TGTGCCACTACGGAAAACCCGGGACAGGGGTCGGGTGAAAAACTGTTTTTT	CATTENPGQGSGEKLFF
many	TRBV30	TRBJ1-2	.	TGTGCCTGGAGTGTAGGTGTTGGGGGGCGGAACGGCTACACCTTC	CAWSVGVGGRNGYTF
many	TRBV20-1	TRBJ2-5	.	TGCAGTGCTAGGCCCGACAGCCAAGAGACCCAGTACTTC	CSARPDSQETQYF
many	TRBV29-1	TRBJ2-1	TRBD2	TGCAGCTCCTGGACTAGCGGGAAACTACAGGGGCAGTTCTTC	CSSWTSGKLQGQFF
many	TRBV7-2	TRBJ2-7	TRBD1	TGTGCCAGCAGCCCCCCCGGGACAGGGGCTTCCTACGAGCAGTACTTC	CASSPPGTGASYEQYF
many	TRBV7-8	TRBJ1-5	.	TGTGCCAGCAGCGCGATATCAGGGGATCGGGGGCAGCCCCAGCATTTT	CASSAISGDRGQPQHF
medium-sized	TRBV3-1	TRBJ2-2	TRBD1	TGTGCCAGCAGCCGAATATCCGGGACAGGGGCCTTCGACACCGGGGAGCTGTTTTTT	CASSRISGTGAFDTGELFF
many	TRBV5-4	TRBJ2-2	TRBD2	TGTGCCAGCAGCTTGGGGCTAGCGGGATGGGGGGAGCTGTTTTTT	CASSLGLAGWGELFF
medium-sized	TRBV29-1	TRBJ2-2	.	TGCAGCGCCAGCGGAGGAGGGACCGGGGAGCTGTTTTTT	CSASGGGTGELFF
many	TRBV7-3	TRBJ2-2	.	TGTGCCAGCAGCTTAACTGGCTTGGCGGGGACCGGGGAGCTGTTTTTT	CASSLTGLAGTGELFF
.	TRBV6-5	TRBJ2-1	TRBD2	TGTGCCAGCAACTCGTCCCTAGCGGGGTGTCCTATGAATGAGCAGTTCTTC	CASNSSLAGCPMNEQFF
many	TRBV5-1	TRBJ2-1	TRBD1	TGCGCCAGCAGCTTGGCCCGGGACAGGGGTCTCGATGAGCAGTTCTTC	CASSLARDRGLDEQFF
many	TRBV29-1	TRBJ2-7	TRBD1	TGCAGCGTTGAAATGGGACAGGGGGTGGGCGAGCAGTACTTC	CSVEMGQGVGEQYF
many	TRBV7-2	TRBJ2-7	TRBD1	TGTGCCAGCAGCCGCCGACAGACAGGGGCGATTCCCTACGAGCAGTACTTC	CASSRRQTGAIPYEQYF
many	TRBV6-5	TRBJ1-2	.	TGTGCCAGCAGCCAGGGTACTGGCTACACCTTC	CASSQGTGYTF
many	TRBV7-2	TRBJ2-1	TRBD1	TGTGCCAGCAGATCCCCGGGACAGGGGTACAATGAGCAGTTCTTC	CASRSPGQGYNEQFF
many	TRBV7-9	TRBJ2-7	TRBD1	TGTGCCAGCAGCCCGGGACAGGGAACCTACGAGCAGTACTTC	CASSPGQGTYEQYF
many	TRBV6-2/TRBV6-3	TRBJ2-7	.	TGTGCCAGCAGTCGGTACGAGCAGTACTTC	CASSRYEQYF
many	TRBV29-1	TRBJ2-1	.	TGCAGCGTTGAGGAAAGGCAGTTCTTC	CSVEERQFF
many	TRBV7-2	TRBJ2-1	TRBD2	TGTGCCAGCAGCTCCCTGACTAGCATCGATGAGCAGTTCTTC	CASSSLTSIDEQFF
many	TRBV10-1	TRBJ2-2	.	TGCGCCAGCAGTGAATTGGCCGGGGAGCTGTTTTTT	CASSELAGELFF
many	TRBV20-1	TRBJ2-7	TRBD2	TGCAGTGCTAGAGAGAGGCTAGCGGGGTTCTCCTACGAGCAGTACTTC	CSARERLAGFSYEQYF
many	TRBV20-1	TRBJ2-3	.	TGCAGTGCTGGCACAGGCGGCACAGATACGCAGTATTTT	CSAGTGGTDTQYF
many	TRBV20-1	TRBJ2-1	TRBD1	TGCAGTGCTCACACCGGGACAGGGGTTAATGAGCAGTTCTTC	CSAHTGTGVNEQFF
medium-sized	TRBV11-2	TRBJ2-7	TRBD2	TGTGCCAGCAGCTCCTTCAGCGGGGCCTACGAGCAGTACTTC	CASSSFSGAYEQYF
.	TRBV3-1	TRBJ2-3	.	TGTGCCAGCAGCCCCGTTTGGGCGGAAAATACAGATACGCAGTATTTT	CASSPVWAENTDTQYF
many	TRBV27	TRBJ2-2	TRBD2	TGTGCCAGCAGTCCACTAGCGGGAGTGGTTGACGGGGAGCTGTTTTTT	CASSPLAGVVDGELFF
many	TRBV7-9	TRBJ2-1	.	TGTGCCAGCAGCTTAGTACTTCCTTTCTTC	CASSLVLPFF
.	TRBV20-1	TRBJ2-7	TRBD2	TGCAGTGCTAGAGTTACGGGGGGGAAAACCTACGAGCAGTACTTC	CSARVTGGKTYEQYF
many	TRBV30	TRBJ1-1	.	TGTGCCTGCCAGGGTTTCATGAACACTGAAGCTTTCTTT	CACQGFMNTEAFF
.	TRBV30	TRBJ2-7	.	TGTGCCTGGGCAGCCCCCTACGAGCAGTACTTC	CAWAAPYEQYF
many	TRBV30	TRBJ2-7	.	TGTGCCTGGACCTCGTACTTTGGACTACCCTCTGAGCAGTACTTC	CAWTSYFGLPSEQYF
many	TRBV20-1	TRBJ1-1	.	TGCAGTGCTAGAGAAGACGGCGGGAACACTGAAGCTTTCTTT	CSAREDGGNTEAFF
many	TRBV29-1	TRBJ1-3	.	TGCAGCGTTGGGACAGATGGAAACACCATATATTTT	CSVGTDGNTIYF
medium-sized	TRBV11-2	TRBJ2-1	TRBD2	TGTGCCAGCAGCGTTGGACTAGGGTACGTTGAGCAGTTCTTC	CASSVGLGYVEQFF
many	TRBV29-1	TRBJ2-3	.	TGCAGCGCAGGAGAGGATACGCAGTATTTT	CSAGEDTQYF
many	TRBV29-1	TRBJ2-3	.	TGCAGCCAGACGGGAGATACAGATACGCAGTATTTT	CSQTGDTDTQYF
many	TRBV20-1	TRBJ1-4	.	TGCAGTGCTACAGGGCAGGATAGCGAAAAACTGTTTTTT	CSATGQDSEKLFF
large	TRBV24-1	TRBJ1-2	.	TGTGCCACCAGTGATTTGGCTGGCTACACCTTC	CATSDLAGYTF
many	TRBV28	TRBJ2-1	.	TGTGCCAGCAGCTCCACCGGGGGTCGGTTCTTC	CASSSTGGRFF